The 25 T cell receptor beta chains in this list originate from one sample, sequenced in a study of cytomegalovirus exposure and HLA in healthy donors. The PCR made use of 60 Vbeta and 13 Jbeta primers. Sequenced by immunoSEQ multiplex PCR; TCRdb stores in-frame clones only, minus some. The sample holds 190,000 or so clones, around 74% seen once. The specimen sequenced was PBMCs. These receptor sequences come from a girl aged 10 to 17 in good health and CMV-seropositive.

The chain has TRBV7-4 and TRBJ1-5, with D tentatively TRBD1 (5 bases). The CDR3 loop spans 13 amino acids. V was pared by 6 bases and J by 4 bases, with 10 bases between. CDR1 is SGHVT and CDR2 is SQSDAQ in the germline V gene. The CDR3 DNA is TGTGCCAGCAGTCTTCCAGGGAATCAGCCCCAGCATTTT. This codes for CASSLPGNQPQHF.

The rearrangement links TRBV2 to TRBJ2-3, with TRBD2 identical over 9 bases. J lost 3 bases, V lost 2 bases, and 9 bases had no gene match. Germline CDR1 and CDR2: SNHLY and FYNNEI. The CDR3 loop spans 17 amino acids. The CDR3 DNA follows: TGTGCCAGCAGTGAATGGTTAGCGGGGGCACTAACAGATACGCAGTATTTT. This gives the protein CASSEWLAGALTDTQYF.

CDR3 loop: CASSLFSQGGSYEQYF. The CDR3 DNA follows: TGTGCCAGCAGCTTGTTTTCACAGGGGGGCTCCTACGAGCAGTACTTC. This chain connects TRBV5-6 to TRBJ2-7; TRBD1 matches 8 bases. The CDR3 is made up of 16 amino acids. From germline, CDR1 is SGHDT and CDR2 YYEEEE. V dropped 1 base and J dropped 0; count of bases not matched to a gene: 6.

CDR3 protein: CARRDGSSYEQYF. For the CDR3, the DNA is TGTGCCAGGCGGGACGGAAGCTCCTACGAGCAGTACTTC. The chain has TRBV6-4 and TRBJ2-7; a possible D gene is TRBD2 (6 bases). The V and J ends lost 9 bases and 0 bases respectively, with 12 bases between them. Germline CDR1 MRHNA, CDR2 SNTAGT. The CDR3 has 13 residues.

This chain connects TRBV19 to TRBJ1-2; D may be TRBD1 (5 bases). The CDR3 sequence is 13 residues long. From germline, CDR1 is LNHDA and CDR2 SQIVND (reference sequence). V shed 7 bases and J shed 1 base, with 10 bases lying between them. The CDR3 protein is CASNDRFNYGYTF. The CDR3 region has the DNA TGTGCCAGTAATGACAGATTTAACTATGGCTACACCTTC.

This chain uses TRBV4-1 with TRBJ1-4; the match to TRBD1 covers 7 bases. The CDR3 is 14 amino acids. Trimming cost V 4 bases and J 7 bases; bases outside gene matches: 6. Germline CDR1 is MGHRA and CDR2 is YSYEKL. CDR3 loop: CASSPQGFREKLFF. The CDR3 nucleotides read TGCGCCAGCAGCCCACAGGGGTTCCGTGAAAAACTGTTTTTT.

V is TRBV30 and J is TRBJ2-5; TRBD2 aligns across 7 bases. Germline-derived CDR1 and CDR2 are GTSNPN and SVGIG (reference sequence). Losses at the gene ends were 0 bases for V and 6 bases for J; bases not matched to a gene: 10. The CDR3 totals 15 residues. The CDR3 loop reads CAWSVGGGVVKTQYF. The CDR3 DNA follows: TGTGCCTGGAGTGTCGGCGGGGGAGTCGTGAAGACCCAGTACTTC.

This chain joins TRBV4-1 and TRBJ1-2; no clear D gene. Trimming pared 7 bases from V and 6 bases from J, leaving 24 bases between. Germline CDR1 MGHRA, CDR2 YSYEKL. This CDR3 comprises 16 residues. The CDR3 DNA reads TGCGCCAGCACCAAACAACCCTTCGGGAGGAAGGATGGCTACACCTTC. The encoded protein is CASTKQPFGRKDGYTF.

Here the CDR3 DNA reads TGTGCCAGCGGCCGGGACACTCACTCTGGAAACACCATATATTTT. It translates to CASGRDTHSGNTIYF. V and J are TRBV5-4 and TRBJ1-3, with a possible D match to TRBD1 (6 bases). The CDR3 is 15 residues long. Trimming pared 7 bases from V and 0 bases from J, leaving 14 bases between. CDR1 and CDR2 (germline): SGHNT, YYREEE (reference sequence).

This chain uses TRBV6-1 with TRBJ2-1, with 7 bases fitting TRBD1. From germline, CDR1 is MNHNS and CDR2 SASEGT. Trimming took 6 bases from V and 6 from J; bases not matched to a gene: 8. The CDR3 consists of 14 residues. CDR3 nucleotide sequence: TGTGCCAGCAGCGGACAGGTTGTTCCCAATGAGCAGTTCTTC. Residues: CASSGQVVPNEQFF.

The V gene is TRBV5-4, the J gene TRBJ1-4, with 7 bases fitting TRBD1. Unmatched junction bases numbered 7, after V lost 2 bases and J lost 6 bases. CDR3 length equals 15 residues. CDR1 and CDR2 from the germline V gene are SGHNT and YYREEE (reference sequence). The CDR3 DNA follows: TGTGCCAGCAGCTTAACAGGGGTCTCTGATGAAAAACTGTTTTTT. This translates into CASSLTGVSDEKLFF.

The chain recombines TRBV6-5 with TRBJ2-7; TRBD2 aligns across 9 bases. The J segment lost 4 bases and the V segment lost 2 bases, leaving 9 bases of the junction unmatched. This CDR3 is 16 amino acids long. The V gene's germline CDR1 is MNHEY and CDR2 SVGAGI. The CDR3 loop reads CASSYTVGGGGYEQYF. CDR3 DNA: TGTGCCAGCAGTTACACCGTGGGCGGGGGGGGTTACGAGCAGTACTTC.

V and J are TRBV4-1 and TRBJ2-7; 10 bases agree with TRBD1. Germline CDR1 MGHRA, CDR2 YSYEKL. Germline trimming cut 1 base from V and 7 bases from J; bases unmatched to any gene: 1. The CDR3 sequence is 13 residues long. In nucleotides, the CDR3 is TGCGCCAGCAGCCAAGGACAGGGGGCGGAGCAGTACTTC. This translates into CASSQGQGAEQYF.

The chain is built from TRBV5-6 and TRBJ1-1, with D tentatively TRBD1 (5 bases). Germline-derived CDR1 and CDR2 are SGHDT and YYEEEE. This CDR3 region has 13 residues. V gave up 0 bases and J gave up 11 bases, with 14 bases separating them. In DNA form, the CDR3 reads TGTGCCAGCAGCTTGGGACAGTCGACCTATGCTTTCTTT. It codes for CASSLGQSTYAFF.

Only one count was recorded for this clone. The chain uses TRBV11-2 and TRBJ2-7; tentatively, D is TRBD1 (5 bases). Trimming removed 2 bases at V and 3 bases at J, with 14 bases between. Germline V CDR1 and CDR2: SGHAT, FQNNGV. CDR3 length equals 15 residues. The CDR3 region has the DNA TGTGCCAGCAGCTTATCCGGACACCTCCTCTACGAGCAGTACTTC. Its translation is CASSLSGHLLYEQYF.

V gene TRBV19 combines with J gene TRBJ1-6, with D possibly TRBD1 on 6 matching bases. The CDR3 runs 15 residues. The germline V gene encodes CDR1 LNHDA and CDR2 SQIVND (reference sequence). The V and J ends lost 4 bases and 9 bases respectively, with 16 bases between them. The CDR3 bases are TGTGCCAGTAGTACCCTTGGGGGGGCCCCTTCACCCCTCCACTTT. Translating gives CASSTLGGAPSPLHF. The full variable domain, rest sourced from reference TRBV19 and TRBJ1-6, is DGGITQSPKYLFRKEGQNVTLSCEQNLNHDAMYWYRQDPGQGLRLIYYSQIVNDFQKGDIAEGYSVSREKKESFPLTVTSAQKNPTAFYLCASSTLGGAPSPLHFGNGTRLTVT.

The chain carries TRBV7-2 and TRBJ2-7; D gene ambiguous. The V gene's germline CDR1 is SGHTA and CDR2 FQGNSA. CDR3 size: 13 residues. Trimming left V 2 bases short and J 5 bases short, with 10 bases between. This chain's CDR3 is CASSLPPVHEQYF. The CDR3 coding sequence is TGTGCCAGCAGCTTACCCCCTGTCCACGAGCAGTACTTC. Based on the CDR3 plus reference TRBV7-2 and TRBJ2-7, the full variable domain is GAGVSQSPSNKVTEKGKDVELRCDPISGHTALYWYRQSLGQGLEFLIYFQGNSAPDKSGLPSDRFSAERTGGSVSTLTIQRTQQEDSAVYLCASSLPPVHEQYFGPGTRLTVT.

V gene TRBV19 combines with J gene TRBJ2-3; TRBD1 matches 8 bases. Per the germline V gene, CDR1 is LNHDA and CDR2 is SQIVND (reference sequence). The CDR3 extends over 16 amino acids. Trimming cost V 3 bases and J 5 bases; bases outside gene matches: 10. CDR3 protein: CASSIEGDRRQDTQYF. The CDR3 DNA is TGTGCCAGTAGTATCGAAGGGGACAGGCGACAAGATACGCAGTATTTT.

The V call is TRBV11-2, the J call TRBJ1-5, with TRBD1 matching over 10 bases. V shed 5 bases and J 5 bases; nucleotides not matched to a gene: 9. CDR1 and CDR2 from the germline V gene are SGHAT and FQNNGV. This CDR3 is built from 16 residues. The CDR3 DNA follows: TGTGCCAGCAGCCTAGGACAGGGGGATTATCATCAGCCCCAGCATTTT. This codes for CASSLGQGDYHQPQHF. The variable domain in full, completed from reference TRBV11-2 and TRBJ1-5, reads EAGVAQSPRYKIIEKRQSVAFWCNPISGHATLYWYQQILGQGPKLLIQFQNNGVVDDSQLPKDRFSAERLKGVDSTLKIQPAKLEDSAVYLCASSLGQGDYHQPQHFGDGTRLSIL.

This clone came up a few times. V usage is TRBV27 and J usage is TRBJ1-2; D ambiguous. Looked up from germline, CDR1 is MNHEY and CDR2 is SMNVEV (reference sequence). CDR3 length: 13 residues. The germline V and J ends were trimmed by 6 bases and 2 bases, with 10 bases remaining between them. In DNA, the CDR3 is TGTGCCAGCAGCCACGGGGAGAACTATGGCTACACCTTC. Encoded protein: CASSHGENYGYTF.

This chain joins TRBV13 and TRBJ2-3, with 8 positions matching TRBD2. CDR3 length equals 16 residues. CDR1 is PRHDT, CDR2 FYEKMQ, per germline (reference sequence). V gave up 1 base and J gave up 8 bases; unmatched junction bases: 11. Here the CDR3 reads CASSLERGGRGGTQYF. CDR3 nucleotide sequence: TGTGCCAGCAGCTTAGAACGGGGGGGCCGTGGGGGTACGCAGTATTTT. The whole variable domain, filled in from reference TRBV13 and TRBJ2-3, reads AAGVIQSPRHLIKEKRETATLKCYPIPRHDTVYWYQQGPGQDPQFLISFYEKMQSDKGSIPDRFSAQQFSDYHSELNMSSLELGDSALYFCASSLERGGRGGTQYFGPGTRLTVL.

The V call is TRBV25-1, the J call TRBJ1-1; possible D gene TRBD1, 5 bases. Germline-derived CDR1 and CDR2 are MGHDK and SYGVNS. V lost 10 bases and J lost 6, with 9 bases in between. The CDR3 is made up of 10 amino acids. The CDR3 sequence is CATQGSEAFF. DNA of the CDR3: TGTGCCACCCAGGGTTCTGAAGCTTTCTTT.

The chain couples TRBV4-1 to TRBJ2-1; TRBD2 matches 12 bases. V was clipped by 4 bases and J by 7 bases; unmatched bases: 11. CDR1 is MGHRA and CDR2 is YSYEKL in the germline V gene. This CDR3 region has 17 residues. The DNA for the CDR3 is TGCGCCAGCAGCCCCCCGGGGCTAGCGGGGGGGGGTAATGAGCAGTTCTTC. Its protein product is CASSPPGLAGGGNEQFF.

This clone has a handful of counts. In DNA form, the CDR3 reads TGTGCCAGCTCACCAGAAGGGGGCAATCAGCCCCAGCATTTT. It is translated as CASSPEGGNQPQHF. The gene calls are TRBV18 and TRBJ1-5, with D perhaps TRBD1 (5 bases). The CDR3 loop spans 14 amino acids. The V end lost 2 bases, the J end lost 2 bases, and 7 bases lay between the germline ends. Germline CDR1 KGHSH, CDR2 LQKENI.

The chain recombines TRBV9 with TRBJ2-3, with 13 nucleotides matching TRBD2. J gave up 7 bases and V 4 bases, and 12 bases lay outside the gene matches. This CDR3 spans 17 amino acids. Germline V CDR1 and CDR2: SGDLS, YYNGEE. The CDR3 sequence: CASSPSSGLAGFYTQYF. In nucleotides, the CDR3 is TGTGCCAGCAGCCCATCTTCGGGACTAGCGGGGTTTTATACGCAGTATTTT.